Shown below are 28 T cell receptor beta chains from a single sample sequenced in a study of shared clonotypes between healthy human individuals. Data came from immunoSEQ multiplex PCR; TCRdb stores just in-frame clones and leaves some out. The top ten hold around 0.14% of the sample, which has 2,500,000 or so clones, more than 90% seen once. Sequenced sample: naive CD4+ T cells sorted from blood. Subset denoted: CD45RA+ positively selected. Every receptor here comes from a man aged 18 to 35 in good health.

The V call is TRBV6-6, the J call TRBJ2-3; 10 bases line up with TRBD2. CDR3 length equals 15 residues. Germline-derived CDR1 and CDR2 are MNHNY and SVGAGI (reference sequence). The V and J ends lost 6 bases and 4 bases, in that order; junction bases with no gene match: 7. This CDR3 is CASRPSGSGSDTQYF. The CDR3 nucleotides are TGTGCCAGCAGACCTAGCGGGAGTGGTTCAGATACGCAGTATTTT.

J is TRBJ2-2 and V is TRBV7-9; D ambiguous. Germline-derived CDR1 and CDR2 are SEHNR and FQNEAQ (reference sequence). With 4 bases removed from V and 7 bases from J, the gap between germline ends came to 7 bases. CDR3 length equals 12 residues. The CDR3 loop reads CASSSPVGELFF. The CDR3 region has the DNA TGTGCCAGCAGCTCCCCTGTCGGGGAGCTGTTTTTT.

The chain employs TRBV5-1 and TRBJ2-3; D may be TRBD2 (7 bases). The V end was cut by 7 bases, the J end by 2 bases, with 14 bases between. Germline V gives CDR1 SGHRS, CDR2 YFSETQ. This CDR3 has 14 residues. Here the CDR3 reads CASARGANTDTQYF. In DNA form, the CDR3 reads TGCGCCAGCGCCCGGGGGGCCAACACAGATACGCAGTATTTT.

Note on this clone: The sample holds other DNA sequences that translate to the same CDR3. The chain joins TRBV18 to TRBJ1-1; TRBD1 matches 10 bases. V dropped 6 bases and J dropped 6; count of bases not matched to a gene: 7. In germline, CDR1 is KGHSH, CDR2 LQKENI. The CDR3 totals 14 residues. This CDR3 reads CASSPPGQGSEAFF. CDR3 bases: TGTGCCAGCTCGCCGCCGGGACAGGGGTCTGAAGCTTTCTTT.

The genes are TRBV2 and TRBJ2-3; TRBD2 matches 8 bases. CDR3 length: 14 amino acids. V lost 10 bases to trimming and J lost 3 bases; unmatched junction nucleotides: 9. Germline values: CDR1 SNHLY, CDR2 FYNNEI. The CDR3, as DNA: TGTGCCACCAGCGGGGGCCAGGAAACAGATACGCAGTATTTT. Protein sequence: CATSGGQETDTQYF. The full variable domain, with the rest looked up from reference TRBV2 and TRBJ2-3, is EPEVTQTPSHQVTQMGQEVILRCVPISNHLYFYWYRQILGQKVEFLVSFYNNEISEKSEIFDDQFSVERPDGSNFTLKIRSTKLEDSAMYFCATSGGQETDTQYFGPGTRLTVL.

The chain joins TRBV5-1 to TRBJ2-1, with D tentatively TRBD1 (6 bases). There are 15 residues in the CDR3. V dropped 3 bases and J dropped 0 bases, with 10 bases sitting between them. Looked up from germline, CDR1 is SGHRS and CDR2 is YFSETQ. CDR3 nucleotides: TGCGCCAGCAGCTATACAGGGATCTCCTACAATGAGCAGTTCTTC. Its protein is CASSYTGISYNEQFF.

This rearrangement joins TRBV6-6 to TRBJ1-4, with no clear D. Between the trimmed V and J ends, which lost 5 bases and 5 bases, there was a span of 15 bases. This CDR3 has 15 amino acids. The V gene's germline CDR1 is MNHNY and CDR2 SVGAGI (reference sequence). DNA of the CDR3: TGTGCCAGCAGTGACCCCGGTGCACCGAATGAAAAACTGTTTTTT. Translated, it gives CASSDPGAPNEKLFF.

The V and J genes are TRBV30 and TRBJ2-1, with TRBD1 identical over 9 bases. Trimming took 4 bases from V and 3 from J; bases not matched to a gene: 7. Germline assignment: CDR1 GTSNPN and CDR2 SVGIG (reference sequence). CDR3 size: 15 residues. The CDR3 coding sequence is TGTGCCTGGAACAGGGGGCTTAAGGACTACAATGAGCAGTTCTTC. It specifies CAWNRGLKDYNEQFF.

This clone appeared a single time. The chain links TRBV7-2 to TRBJ1-1; 7 bases are shared with TRBD1. After removal of 5 bases from V and 4 bases from J, the junction contained 10 bases not matched to a gene. Germline lookup yields CDR1 SGHTA and CDR2 FQGNSA. The CDR3 runs to 15 residues. The CDR3 is CASSNWGQSLTEAFF. Here the CDR3 DNA reads TGTGCCAGCAGCAACTGGGGACAGTCGCTCACTGAAGCTTTCTTT.

The V and J genes are TRBV5-1 and TRBJ2-5; 13 bases match TRBD2. There are 15 residues in the CDR3. CDR1 and CDR2 from the germline V gene are SGHRS and YFSETQ. Unmatched junction bases numbered 5, after V lost 5 bases and J lost 4 bases. Here the CDR3 DNA reads TGCGCCAGCAGGCGAGGACTAGCGGGGGCAGAGACCCAGTACTTC. Translated, it gives CASRRGLAGAETQYF.

The chain joins TRBV2 to TRBJ1-4; a possible D gene is TRBD1 (5 bases). CDR1 and CDR2 (germline): SNHLY, FYNNEI. The CDR3 sequence is 15 residues long. The V end lost 6 bases, the J end lost 0 bases, and 11 bases lay between the germline ends. CDR3 in DNA: TGTGCCAGCAGCCCGGGGGGGACAACTAATGAAAAACTGTTTTTT. Protein sequence: CASSPGGTTNEKLFF.

Details on this clone: The identical CDR3 is also encoded by other nucleotide sequences in the sample. The genes are TRBV5-1 and TRBJ2-7, with 12 bases fitting TRBD1. V shed 0 bases, J shed 4 bases, and the junction held 2 bases outside the gene matches. The CDR3 spans 15 residues. CDR1 and CDR2 (germline): SGHRS, YFSETQ. CDR3 nucleotide sequence: TGCGCCAGCAGCTTGGAGGGACAGGGGGCTTACGAGCAGTACTTC. As protein: CASSLEGQGAYEQYF.

The chain recombines TRBV27 with TRBJ1-2; no firm D call. V was clipped by 2 bases and J by 3 bases, with 16 bases between them. The length of the CDR3 is 16 residues. Germline V CDR1 and CDR2: MNHEY, SMNVEV (reference sequence). In DNA, the CDR3 is TGTGCCAGCAGTTTAAGTGGCGGGATCGCTTACTATGGCTACACCTTC. Encoded protein: CASSLSGGIAYYGYTF.

The chain carries TRBV7-2 and TRBJ1-1; perhaps TRBD1 as D (6 bases). CDR3 size: 17 residues. V lost 5 bases and J lost 3, with 22 bases in between. Per the germline V gene, CDR1 is SGHTA and CDR2 is FQGNSA. The CDR3 bases are TGTGCCAGCAGCCCCATGGGCAGGGGCTTAACGGACACTGAAGCTTTCTTT. Protein product: CASSPMGRGLTDTEAFF.

This clone appeared once. V and J are TRBV19 and TRBJ2-1, with 10 positions matching TRBD2. The CDR3 totals 16 residues. With 7 bases clipped from V and 4 bases from J, the junction kept 10 bases outside the gene matches. CDR1 is LNHDA, CDR2 SQIVND, per germline (reference sequence). CDR3 sequence reads: CASKPTSGERYNEQFF. The DNA of the CDR3 is TGTGCCAGTAAACCTACTAGCGGGGAGAGGTACAATGAGCAGTTCTTC.

In the case of this clone: Other DNA sequences in this sample translate to the same CDR3. The CDR3 loop is CASSLNSYEQYF. DNA of the CDR3: TGTGCCAGCAGCTTAAACTCCTACGAGCAGTACTTC. This rearrangement joins TRBV7-6 to TRBJ2-7; D unclear. Germline-derived CDR1 and CDR2 are SGHVS and FNYEAQ. CDR3 length: 12 amino acids. V lost 2 bases, J lost 0 bases, and 2 bases lay in between.

The V and J genes are TRBV28 and TRBJ1-6; D is unresolved. Trimming stripped 0 bases from V and 7 bases from J, with 4 bases between. Germline V lookup: CDR1 MDHEN, CDR2 SYDVKM. The CDR3 extends over 13 amino acids. CDR3 protein: CASSLWENSPLHF. DNA for the CDR3: TGTGCCAGCAGTTTATGGGAGAATTCACCCCTCCACTTT.

The rearrangement links TRBV19 to TRBJ2-1, with TRBD1 identical over 9 bases. The CDR3 consists of 14 residues. Per germline, CDR1 LNHDA and CDR2 SQIVND (reference sequence). The J segment lost 10 bases and the V segment lost 4 bases, leaving 8 bases of the junction unmatched. CDR3 residues: CASSTGTGSGEQFF. The CDR3 DNA is TGTGCCAGTAGTACCGGGACAGGGTCAGGCGAGCAGTTCTTC.

As for this clone: Other DNA sequences of this sample code for an identical CDR3. The chain carries TRBV18 and TRBJ2-7; TRBD2 aligns across 7 bases. Germline V lookup: CDR1 KGHSH, CDR2 LQKENI. The CDR3 loop spans 13 amino acids. V shed 3 bases and J 1 base; nucleotides not matched to a gene: 0. In DNA form, the CDR3 reads TGTGCCAGCTCACCCGGGGGGTCCTACGAGCAGTACTTC. It specifies CASSPGGSYEQYF.

This sequence joins TRBV5-4 and TRBJ2-7; 8 nucleotides line up with TRBD1. The CDR3 has 14 amino acids. The V and J ends lost 5 bases and 8 bases, in that order; junction bases with no gene match: 12. Germline CDR1 is SGHNT and CDR2 is YYREEE (reference sequence). Here the CDR3 DNA reads TGTGCCAGCAGGAAGACCGGGACAGGTCTGAAGCAGTACTTC. Its translation: CASRKTGTGLKQYF.

The genes are TRBV7-9 and TRBJ2-2; 7 bases are a match to TRBD1. The CDR3 consists of 19 residues. The germline V gene encodes CDR1 SEHNR and CDR2 FQNEAQ (reference sequence). J was trimmed by 1 base and V by 4 bases; bases with no gene match: 15. Here the CDR3 DNA reads TGTGCCAGCAGCTCCTGGCCAAGACACGGGACAGTGAACACCGGGGAGCTGTTTTTT. Encoded protein: CASSSWPRHGTVNTGELFF.

The gene calls are TRBV6-5 and TRBJ2-7; TRBD1 might be the D (6 bases). The CDR3 runs 14 residues. V lost 5 bases and J 7 bases, leaving 18 bases between the germline ends. Germline V CDR1 and CDR2: MNHEY, SVGAGI. The CDR3, as DNA: TGTGCCAGCAGTGCCGGGACACCGCCTTGGGAGCAGTACTTC. It specifies CASSAGTPPWEQYF.

This clone has a handful of counts. V usage is TRBV30 and J usage is TRBJ1-1; a weak D match, TRBD1 (6 bases). V lost 4 bases and J lost 3, with 12 bases in between. Germline-derived CDR1 and CDR2 are GTSNPN and SVGIG (reference sequence). CDR3 size: 13 residues. CDR3 residues: CAWITGKYTEAFF. CDR3 in DNA: TGTGCCTGGATTACAGGGAAGTACACTGAAGCTTTCTTT.

This clone was detected once. V is TRBV30 and J is TRBJ2-1; 9 bases map to TRBD2. The CDR3 consists of 17 residues. Germline-derived CDR1 and CDR2 are GTSNPN and SVGIG (reference sequence). V lost 5 bases and J lost 0; bases outside the gene matches: 11. The CDR3 region is CAWGALAGPSSYNEQFF. The DNA for the CDR3 is TGTGCCTGGGGGGCACTAGCGGGCCCAAGCTCCTACAATGAGCAGTTCTTC.

This chain's CDR3 is CASSRSGDQYF. In nucleotides, the CDR3 is TGTGCCAGCAGCCGTTCAGGGGACCAGTACTTC. V usage is TRBV7-9 and J usage is TRBJ2-5; a weak D match, TRBD1 (6 bases). Per the germline V gene, CDR1 is SEHNR and CDR2 is FQNEAQ (reference sequence). This CDR3 has 11 residues. V was trimmed by 5 bases and J by 10 bases, leaving 11 bases between them.

The V call is TRBV19, the J call TRBJ1-1; maybe TRBD1 (5 bases). Germline V gene lookup returns CDR1 LNHDA and CDR2 SQIVND (reference sequence). This CDR3 spans 14 amino acids. The V gene lost 5 bases and the J gene lost 3 bases, with 13 bases spanning the gap. CDR3 nucleotides: TGTGCCAGTAGTCCAGGGTTTAAGGACACTGAAGCTTTCTTT. Protein: CASSPGFKDTEAFF.

This chain connects TRBV6-1 to TRBJ1-2; D unresolved. V lost 6 bases to trimming and J lost 1 base, with 9 bases between them. The CDR3 contains 13 residues. Germline CDR1 and CDR2: MNHNS and SASEGT. The CDR3 DNA is TGTGCCAGCAGAGACACGGATAACTATGGCTACACCTTC. It yields the protein CASRDTDNYGYTF.

This clone was picked up a small number of times. The V and J genes are TRBV7-2 and TRBJ2-2; 8 nucleotides agree with TRBD1. The CDR3 covers 15 residues. CDR1 and CDR2 from the germline V gene are SGHTA and FQGNSA. With 3 bases clipped from V and 1 base from J, the junction kept 1 base outside the gene matches. CDR3 sequence reads: CASSFRGRNTGELFF. DNA for the CDR3: TGTGCCAGCAGCTTCAGGGGGCGGAACACCGGGGAGCTGTTTTTT.